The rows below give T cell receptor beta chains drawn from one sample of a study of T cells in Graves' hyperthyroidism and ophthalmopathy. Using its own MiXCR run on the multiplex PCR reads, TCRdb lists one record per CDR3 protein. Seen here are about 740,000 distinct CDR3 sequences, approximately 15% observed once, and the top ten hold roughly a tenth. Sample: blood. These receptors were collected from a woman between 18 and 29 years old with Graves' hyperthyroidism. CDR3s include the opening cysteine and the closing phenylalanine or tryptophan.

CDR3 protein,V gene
CASRYLSRYGYHEQFF,TRBV12-3/TRBV12-4
CASSIEGPATGYQTNGYTF,TRBV19
CAWSVRRIRNEQFF,TRBV30
CASSSTPGNTIYF,TRBV2
CASSSVGQGHVEAFF,TRBV5-5
CSVAGSGEANTEAFF,TRBV29-1
CASPTGEREKLFF,TRBV2
CSARRPSSNQPQHF,TRBV20-1
CASLYIAGEATYEQYF,TRBV2
CASSQQGRGEKLFF,TRBV7-3
CASSSRSEQYF,TRBV11-2
CASSSPGTSKGEQYF,TRBV13
CASSWRGQGTGNQPQHF,TRBV7-2
CASSLGPGLLEQFF,TRBV11-2
CASSLSGYSYNEQFF,TRBV7-3
CATSDAGVGNTEAFF,TRBV24-1
CASSLPGQGGETQYF,TRBV11-3
CASSYFRHSYEQYF,TRBV6-2/TRBV6-3
CASSLDPRDRYEQFF,TRBV12-3/TRBV12-4
CSVSLTGELFF,TRBV29-1
CASSLQRYYGYTF,TRBV27
CASSLLGLAGGASYNEQFF,TRBV5-8
CASSLLSGDSPLHF,TRBV5-6
CAIKGTSGSDEQFF,TRBV10-3
CSATGGEDTQYF,TRBV29-1
CASSYAGLLDTQYF,TRBV6-1
CAVGFRTEAFF,TRBV30
CASSVAFGGQGNGYTF,TRBV9
CASSLNRPEETQYF,TRBV28
CASSLGIAGYEQYF,TRBV5-1
CASSESMTTNEQFF,TRBV2
CASSPPTDGLKAEAFF,TRBV5-5
CASSVRDRDNYGYTF,TRBV9